Below, 5 T cell receptor beta chains from the same sample are listed, as sequenced in a study of blood T cell repertoires in COVID-19 (dated by TCRdb to the early 2020s). Libraries were built with the immunoSEQ multiplex PCR assay. The table was pulled from immuneACCESS by TCRdb, which kept in-frame rearrangements only. Such tables lose some clones; where checked, under half of the loss comes from unresolved V genes, and the rest has no known cause. Within this sample are about 97,000 clones, with about 90% of them counted one time only. Roughly 4.3% of the sample belongs to the ten largest clones. Source material: peripheral blood. The origin of the receptors is a man between 18 and 29 years old with acute or convalescent COVID-19.

The chain's CDR3 is CASSISGSWSNQPQHF. CDR3 sequence (DNA): TGTGCCAGTAGTATATCTGGGAGCTGGAGCAATCAGCCCCAGCATTTT. This chain links TRBV19 with TRBJ1-5; D gene uncertain. Germline-derived CDR1 and CDR2 are LNHDA and SQIVND (reference sequence). Trimming took off 2 bases at V and 1 base at J, with 12 bases between the two ends. CDR3 length equals 16 residues.

The chain employs TRBV19 and TRBJ2-1; the match to TRBD1 covers 10 bases. CDR1 is LNHDA and CDR2 is SQIVND in the germline V gene (reference sequence). The ends lost 4 bases at V and 8 bases at J; junction bases unmatched: 11. CDR3 size: 16 residues. This CDR3 reads CASSTVAGQGEDEQFF. CDR3 nucleotides: TGTGCCAGTAGTACCGTCGCCGGACAGGGGGAGGATGAGCAGTTCTTC.

The chain recombines TRBV18 with TRBJ2-5; the match to TRBD2 covers 9 bases. CDR3 size: 16 residues. With 3 bases clipped from V and 2 bases from J, the junction kept 7 bases outside the gene matches. Germline V CDR1 and CDR2: KGHSH, LQKENI. The CDR3 loop reads CASSPWLAGSQETQYF. The CDR3 DNA reads TGTGCCAGCTCACCGTGGCTAGCGGGATCGCAAGAGACCCAGTACTTC.

V is TRBV12-3 or TRBV12-4 and J is TRBJ2-7, with a possible D match to TRBD1 (6 bases). V was cut by 7 bases and J by 3 bases, with 13 bases left in between. This CDR3 is 13 amino acids long. The CDR3 coding sequence is TGTGCCAGCACCCCCGGACAGTTCTACGAGCAGTACTTC. This translates into CASTPGQFYEQYF.

The chain uses TRBV5-6 and TRBJ1-3; 10 nucleotides agree with TRBD1. The ends lost 1 base at V and 6 bases at J; junction bases unmatched: 4. The CDR3 has 15 residues. Germline V lookup: CDR1 SGHDT, CDR2 YYEEEE. The CDR3 protein is CASSLWGTGVNTIYF. The CDR3 nucleotides read TGTGCCAGCAGCTTGTGGGGGACAGGGGTAAACACCATATATTTT.